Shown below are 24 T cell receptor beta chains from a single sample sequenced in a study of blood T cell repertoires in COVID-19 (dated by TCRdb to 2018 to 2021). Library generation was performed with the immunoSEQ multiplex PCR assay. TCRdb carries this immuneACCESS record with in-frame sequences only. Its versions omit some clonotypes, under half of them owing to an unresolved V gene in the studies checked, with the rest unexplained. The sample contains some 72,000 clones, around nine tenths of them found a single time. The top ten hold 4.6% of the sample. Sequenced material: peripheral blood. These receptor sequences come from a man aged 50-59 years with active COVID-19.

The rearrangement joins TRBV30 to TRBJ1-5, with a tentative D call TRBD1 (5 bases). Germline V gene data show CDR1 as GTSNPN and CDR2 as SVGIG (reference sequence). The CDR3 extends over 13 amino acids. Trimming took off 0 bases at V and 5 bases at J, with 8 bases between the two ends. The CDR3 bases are TGTGCCTGGAGTGTATCAGGGTATCAGCCCCAGCATTTT. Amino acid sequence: CAWSVSGYQPQHF.

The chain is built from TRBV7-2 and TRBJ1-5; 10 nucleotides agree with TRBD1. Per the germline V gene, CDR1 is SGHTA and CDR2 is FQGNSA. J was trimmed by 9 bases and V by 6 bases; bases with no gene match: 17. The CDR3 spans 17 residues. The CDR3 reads CASSPALDRGLGGPQHF. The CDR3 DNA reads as TGTGCCAGCAGTCCGGCCCTGGACAGGGGGTTGGGGGGGCCCCAGCATTTT.

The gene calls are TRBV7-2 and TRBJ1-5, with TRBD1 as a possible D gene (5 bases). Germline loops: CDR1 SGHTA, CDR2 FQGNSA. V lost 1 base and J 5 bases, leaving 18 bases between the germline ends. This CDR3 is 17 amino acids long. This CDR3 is CASSLVGWGRIHQPQHF. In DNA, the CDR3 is TGTGCCAGCAGCTTAGTAGGCTGGGGCCGGATCCATCAGCCCCAGCATTTT.

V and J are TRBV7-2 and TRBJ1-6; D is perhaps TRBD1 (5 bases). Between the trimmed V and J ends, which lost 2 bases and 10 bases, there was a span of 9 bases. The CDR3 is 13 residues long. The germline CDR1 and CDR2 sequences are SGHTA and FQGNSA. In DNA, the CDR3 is TGTGCCAGCAGCTTACAGGGTCAGTCACCCCTCCACTTT. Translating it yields CASSLQGQSPLHF.

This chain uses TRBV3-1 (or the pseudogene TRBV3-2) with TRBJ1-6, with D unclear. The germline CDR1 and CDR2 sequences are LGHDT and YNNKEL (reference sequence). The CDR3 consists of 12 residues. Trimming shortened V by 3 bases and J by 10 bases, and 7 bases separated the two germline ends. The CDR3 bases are TGTGCCAGCAGCCATAACGGGTCACCCCTCCACTTT. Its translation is CASSHNGSPLHF.

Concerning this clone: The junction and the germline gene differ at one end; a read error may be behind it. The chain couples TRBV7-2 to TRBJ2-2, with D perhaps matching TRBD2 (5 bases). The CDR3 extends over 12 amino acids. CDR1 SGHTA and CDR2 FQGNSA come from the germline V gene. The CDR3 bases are TGTGCCAGCAGCTTATATTCCGGGGATCTGTTTTTT. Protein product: CASSLYSGDLFF.

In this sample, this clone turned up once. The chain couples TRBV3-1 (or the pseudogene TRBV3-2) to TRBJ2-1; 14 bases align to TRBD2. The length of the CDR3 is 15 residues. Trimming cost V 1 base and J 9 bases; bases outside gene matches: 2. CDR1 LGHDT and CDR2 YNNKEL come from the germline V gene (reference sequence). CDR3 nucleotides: TGTGCCAGCAGCCAAGGGGGACTAGCGGGGGTTGAGCAGTTCTTC. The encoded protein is CASSQGGLAGVEQFF.

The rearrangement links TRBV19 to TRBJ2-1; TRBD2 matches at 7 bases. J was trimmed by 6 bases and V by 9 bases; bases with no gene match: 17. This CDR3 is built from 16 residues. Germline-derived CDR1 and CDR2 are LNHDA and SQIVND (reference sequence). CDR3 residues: CASRSGREYVSNEQFF. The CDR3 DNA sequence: TGTGCCAGCCGGAGTGGGAGGGAGTACGTCAGCAATGAGCAGTTCTTC.

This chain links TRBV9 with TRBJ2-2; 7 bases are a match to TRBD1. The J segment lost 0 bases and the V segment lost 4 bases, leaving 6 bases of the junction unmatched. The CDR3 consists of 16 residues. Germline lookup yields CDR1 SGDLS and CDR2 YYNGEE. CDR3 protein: CASSKGQLPNTGELFF. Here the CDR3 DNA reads TGTGCCAGCAGCAAGGGACAGCTACCGAACACCGGGGAGCTGTTTTTT.

The CDR3 DNA sequence: TGTGCCAGCAGTGCCTCGAGGGGGTTTGGCTCTATTGATTCACCCCTCCACTTT. Translation: CASSASRGFGSIDSPLHF. The rearrangement uses TRBV28 and TRBJ1-6, with a tentative D call TRBD1 (6 bases). CDR3 size: 18 residues. Germline values: CDR1 MDHEN, CDR2 SYDVKM. V was trimmed by 5 bases and J by 8 bases, leaving 25 bases between them. Supplemented by reference TRBV28 and TRBJ1-6, the full variable domain reads DVKVTQSSRYLVKRTGEKVFLECVQDMDHENMFWYRQDPGLGLRLIYFSYDVKMKEKGDIPEGYSVSREKKERFSLILESASTNQTSMYLCASSASRGFGSIDSPLHFGNGTRLTVT.

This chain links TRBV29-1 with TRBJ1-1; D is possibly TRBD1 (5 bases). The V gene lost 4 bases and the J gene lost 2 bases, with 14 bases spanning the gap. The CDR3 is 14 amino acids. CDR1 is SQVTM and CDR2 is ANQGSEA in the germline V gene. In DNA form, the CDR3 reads TGCAGCGTTGTGTCGCAGGGAATTAACACTGAAGCTTTCTTT. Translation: CSVVSQGINTEAFF.

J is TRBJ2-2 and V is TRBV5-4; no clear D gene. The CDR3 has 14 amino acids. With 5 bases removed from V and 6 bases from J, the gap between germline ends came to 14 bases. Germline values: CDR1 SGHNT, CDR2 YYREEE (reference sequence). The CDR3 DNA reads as TGTGCCAGCAGGATGGCCGCCCTCGCCGGGGAGCTGTTTTTT. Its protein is CASRMAALAGELFF.

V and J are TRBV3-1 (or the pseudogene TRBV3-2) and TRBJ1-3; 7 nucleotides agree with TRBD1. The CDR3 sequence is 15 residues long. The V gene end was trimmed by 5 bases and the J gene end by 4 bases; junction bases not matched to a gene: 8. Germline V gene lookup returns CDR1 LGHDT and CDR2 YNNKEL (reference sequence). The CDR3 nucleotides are TGTGCCAGCAGCGAACAGGGGAGAGAAGGAAACACCATATATTTT. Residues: CASSEQGREGNTIYF.

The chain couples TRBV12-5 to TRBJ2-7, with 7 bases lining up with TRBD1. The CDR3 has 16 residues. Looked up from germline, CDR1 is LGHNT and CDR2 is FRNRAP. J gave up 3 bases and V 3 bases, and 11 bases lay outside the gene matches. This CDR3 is CASGLAGQDHIYEQYF. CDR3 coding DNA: TGTGCTAGTGGTTTAGCCGGACAGGACCATATCTACGAGCAGTACTTC.

For the CDR3, the DNA is TGTGCCAGCAGCTTAGACAGGCAAGAGACCCAGTACTTC. Its protein product is CASSLDRQETQYF. The chain joins TRBV11-3 to TRBJ2-5; D unresolved. Per the germline V gene, CDR1 is SGHNT and CDR2 is YENEEA. The V gene lost 0 bases and the J gene lost 2 bases, with 4 bases spanning the gap. The CDR3 has 13 residues.

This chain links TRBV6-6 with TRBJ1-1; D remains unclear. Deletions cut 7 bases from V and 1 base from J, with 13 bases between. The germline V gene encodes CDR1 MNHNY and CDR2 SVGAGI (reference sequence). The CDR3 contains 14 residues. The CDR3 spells CASTHSGANTEAFF. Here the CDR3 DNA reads TGTGCCAGCACCCACTCAGGCGCGAACACTGAAGCTTTCTTT.

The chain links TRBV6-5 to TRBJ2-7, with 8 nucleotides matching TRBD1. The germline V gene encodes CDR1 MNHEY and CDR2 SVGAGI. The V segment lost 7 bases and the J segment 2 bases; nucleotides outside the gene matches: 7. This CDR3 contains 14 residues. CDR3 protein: CASTKGQAAYEQYF. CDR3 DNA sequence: TGTGCCAGCACCAAGGGACAGGCAGCCTACGAGCAGTACTTC.

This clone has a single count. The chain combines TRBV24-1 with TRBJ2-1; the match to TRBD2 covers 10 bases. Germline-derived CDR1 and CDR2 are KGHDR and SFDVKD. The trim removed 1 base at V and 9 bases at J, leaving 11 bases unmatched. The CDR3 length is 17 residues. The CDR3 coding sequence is TGTGCCACCAGTGATTTTGGTACTAGCGGGAAGTACGGTGAGCAGTTCTTC. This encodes CATSDFGTSGKYGEQFF.

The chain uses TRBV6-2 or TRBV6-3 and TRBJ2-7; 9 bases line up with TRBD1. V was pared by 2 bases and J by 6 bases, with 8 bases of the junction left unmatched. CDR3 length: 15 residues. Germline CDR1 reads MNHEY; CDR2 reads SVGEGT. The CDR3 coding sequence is TGTGCCAGCAGTTACCTCGGGACAGGGCTGAGCGAGCAGTACTTC. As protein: CASSYLGTGLSEQYF.

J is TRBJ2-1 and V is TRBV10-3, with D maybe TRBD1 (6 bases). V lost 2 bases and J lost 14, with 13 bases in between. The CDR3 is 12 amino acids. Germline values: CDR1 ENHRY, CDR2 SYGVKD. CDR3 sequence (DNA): TGTGCCATCAGTGAGGGTAACAGGGCCGAGTTCTTC. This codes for CAISEGNRAEFF.

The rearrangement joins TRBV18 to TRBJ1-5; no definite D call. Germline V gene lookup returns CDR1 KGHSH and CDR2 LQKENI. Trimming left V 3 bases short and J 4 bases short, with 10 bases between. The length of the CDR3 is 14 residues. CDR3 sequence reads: CASSPSPSNQPQHF. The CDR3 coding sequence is TGTGCCAGCTCACCTAGCCCTTCTAATCAGCCCCAGCATTTT. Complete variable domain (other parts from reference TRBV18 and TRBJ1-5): NAGVMQNPRHLVRRRGQEARLRCSPMKGHSHVYWYRQLPEEGLKFMVYLQKENIIDESGMPKERFSAEFPKEGPSILRIQQVVRGDSAAYFCASSPSPSNQPQHFGDGTRLSIL.

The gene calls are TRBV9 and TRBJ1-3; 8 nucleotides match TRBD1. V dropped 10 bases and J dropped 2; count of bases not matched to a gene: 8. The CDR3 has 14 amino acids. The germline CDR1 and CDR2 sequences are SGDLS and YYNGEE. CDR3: CASARGRAGNTIYF. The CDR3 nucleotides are TGTGCCTCGGCCAGGGGGCGGGCTGGAAACACCATATATTTT.

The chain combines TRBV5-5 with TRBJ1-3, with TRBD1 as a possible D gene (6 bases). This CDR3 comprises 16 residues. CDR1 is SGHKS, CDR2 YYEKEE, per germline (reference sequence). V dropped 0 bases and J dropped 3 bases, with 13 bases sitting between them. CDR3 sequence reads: CASSLGAGVGGNTIYF. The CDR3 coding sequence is TGTGCCAGCAGCTTGGGAGCAGGGGTGGGTGGAAACACCATATATTTT.

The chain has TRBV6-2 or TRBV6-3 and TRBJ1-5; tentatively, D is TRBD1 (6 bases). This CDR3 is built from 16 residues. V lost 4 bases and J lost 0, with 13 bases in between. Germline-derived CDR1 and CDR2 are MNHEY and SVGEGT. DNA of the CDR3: TGTGCCAGCAGTTCCGACAGGTTGTATAGCAATCAGCCCCAGCATTTT. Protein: CASSSDRLYSNQPQHF.